This TCR beta chain was sequenced for a study of cytomegalovirus exposure and HLA in healthy donors. The PCR had 60 Vbeta and 13 Jbeta primers. Only in-frame clones appear in the TCRdb table, and some are missing; sequencing was by immunoSEQ multiplex PCR. The sample holds some 75,000 clones. With regard to this clone: The antigen is undetermined.

Study-level findings and limits: Specificity of a few CMV-associated chains for CMV antigens was verified in vitro. The authors enumerated over 150 TCR beta chains as linked to cytomegalovirus. Analyzed later, most CMV-associated TCR beta chains appeared HLA-restricted. Available immune exposure information covered CMV serostatus only.

Germline V lookup: CDR1 SQVTM, CDR2 ANQGSEA. The CDR3 has 12 amino acids. Deletions cut 4 bases from V and 3 bases from J, with 7 bases between. The receptor comes from a female donor in good health and CMV-seropositive. Input material: PBMCs. This chain uses TRBV29-1 with TRBJ1-5; D gene uncertain. CDR3 loop: CSVGAYNQPQHF. In DNA form, the CDR3 reads TGCAGCGTTGGAGCGTACAATCAGCCCCAGCATTTT.